This TCR beta chain was sequenced in a study of immune cell composition in non-small cell lung cancer. Study background: Most cases were lung adenocarcinoma or squamous cell carcinoma. Study observations and caveats: Tumour TCR-beta clonality showed no significant link to smoking pack-years.

Assay: immunoSEQ multiplex PCR; the TCRdb copy retains only in-frame clones and omits some. The sample shows about 3,200 clones, roughly 80% of them seen only once. With regard to this clone: Its antigen remains unidentified.

Germline CDR1 reads MNHEY; CDR2 reads SVGAGI. The CDR3 has 13 amino acids. V shed 7 bases and J shed 1 base, with 9 bases lying between them. Sequenced: lung tumor tissue. This rearrangement joins TRBV6-5 to TRBJ2-3; D may be TRBD1 (5 bases). The clonotype originates from a human donor with non-small cell lung cancer. CDR3 nucleotides: TGTGCCAGCATGGGGCCGGGCACAGATACGCAGTATTTT. Its protein product is CASMGPGTDTQYF.